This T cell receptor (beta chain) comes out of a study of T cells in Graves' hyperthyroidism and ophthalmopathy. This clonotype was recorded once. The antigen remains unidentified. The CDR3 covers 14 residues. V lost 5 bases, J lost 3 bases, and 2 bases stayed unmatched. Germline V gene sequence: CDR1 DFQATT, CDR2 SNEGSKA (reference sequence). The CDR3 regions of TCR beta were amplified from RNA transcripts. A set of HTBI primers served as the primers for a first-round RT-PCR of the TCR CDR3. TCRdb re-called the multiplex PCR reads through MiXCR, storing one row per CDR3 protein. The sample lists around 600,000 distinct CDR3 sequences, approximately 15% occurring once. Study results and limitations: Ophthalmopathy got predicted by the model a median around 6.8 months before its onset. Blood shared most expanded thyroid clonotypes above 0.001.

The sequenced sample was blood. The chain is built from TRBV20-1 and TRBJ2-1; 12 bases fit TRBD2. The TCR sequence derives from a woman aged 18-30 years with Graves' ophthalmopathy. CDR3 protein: CSAASGRGYNEQFF. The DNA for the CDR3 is TGCAGTGCTGCTAGCGGGAGGGGCTACAATGAGCAGTTCTTC.